The 21 T cell receptor beta chains given below trace back to one sample, sequenced in a study of shared clonotypes between healthy human individuals. Sequencing used immunoSEQ multiplex PCR; TCRdb keeps in-frame clones, though not all of them. This sample has hundreds of thousands of clones; roughly 79% occur once, and the top ten carry around 13%. Sequencing was carried out using PBMCs. All receptors derive from a woman between 40 and 55 years old in good health. Some clones in this sample may be carry-over from other donors' samples.

The chain links TRBV7-2 to TRBJ1-2; unclear D gene. CDR3 length equals 15 residues. Deletions cut 1 base from V and 3 bases from J, with 12 bases between. Germline loops: CDR1 SGHTA, CDR2 FQGNSA. CDR3 region: CASSLVWGGDYGYTF. The CDR3 nucleotides are TGTGCCAGCAGCTTAGTGTGGGGTGGGGACTATGGCTACACCTTC.

The rearrangement links TRBV6-5 to TRBJ2-5; no clear D. The CDR3 consists of 11 residues. From germline, CDR1 is MNHEY and CDR2 SVGAGI. V dropped 1 base and J dropped 5 bases, with 2 bases sitting between them. CDR3 DNA: TGTGCCAGCAGTTACTTGGAGACCCAGTACTTC. Translating gives CASSYLETQYF.

The chain couples TRBV7-9 to TRBJ2-7; D remains unclear. Trimming left V 5 bases short and J 3 bases short, with 5 bases between. The CDR3 is 11 residues long. The germline V gene encodes CDR1 SEHNR and CDR2 FQNEAQ (reference sequence). The CDR3 sequence is CASSPVYEQYF. As DNA, the CDR3 is TGTGCCAGCAGCCCGGTCTACGAGCAGTACTTC.

A single count supports this clone. The chain is built from TRBV7-3 and TRBJ1-2, with a tentative D call TRBD1 (6 bases). Trimming took 5 bases from V and 0 from J, leaving 19 bases between them. Per germline, CDR1 SGHTA and CDR2 FQGTGA. The CDR3 covers 17 residues. CDR3 sequence reads: CASSLFSDGTTNYGYTF. CDR3 DNA sequence: TGTGCCAGCAGCCTATTCTCGGATGGGACAACTAACTATGGCTACACCTTC.

This chain joins TRBV6-5 and TRBJ2-5; tentatively, D is TRBD2 (6 bases). The germline V gene encodes CDR1 MNHEY and CDR2 SVGAGI. The CDR3 is 15 residues long. Trimming pared 0 bases from V and 5 bases from J, leaving 13 bases between. The CDR3 here is CASSYSAARGETQYF. The CDR3 DNA reads as TGTGCCAGCAGTTACTCCGCAGCCCGGGGGGAGACCCAGTACTTC.

DNA for the CDR3: TGTGCCAGCAGGGACAGAATCTACGAGCAGTACTTC. Amino acid sequence: CASRDRIYEQYF. The chain employs TRBV2 and TRBJ2-7; the D gene is possibly TRBD1 (6 bases). CDR1 is SNHLY, CDR2 FYNNEI, per germline. V lost 6 bases and J lost 3, with 9 bases in between. CDR3 length equals 12 residues.

The chain carries TRBV7-2 and TRBJ2-7, with no clear D. The CDR3 spans 11 residues. V lost 4 bases, J lost 6 bases, and 7 bases lay in between. The germline CDR1 and CDR2 sequences are SGHTA and FQGNSA. The CDR3 DNA reads TGTGCCAGCAGCTCCGCCCGCGAGCAGTACTTC. This sequence encodes CASSSAREQYF.

The chain couples TRBV2 to TRBJ2-7; no clear D gene. Trimming took off 8 bases at V and 3 bases at J, with 8 bases between the two ends. CDR3 size: 11 residues. Per the germline V gene, CDR1 is SNHLY and CDR2 is FYNNEI. This CDR3 is CASATRYEQYF. CDR3 nucleotide sequence: TGTGCCAGCGCAACACGCTACGAGCAGTACTTC.

V is TRBV18 and J is TRBJ1-1; no reliable D call. V was cut by 6 bases and J by 0 bases, with 11 bases left in between. The V gene's germline CDR1 is KGHSH and CDR2 LQKENI. The CDR3 covers 14 residues. The CDR3: CASSPGVMNTEAFF. The CDR3 DNA reads as TGTGCCAGCTCCCCGGGAGTGATGAACACTGAAGCTTTCTTT.

V usage is TRBV6-1 and J usage is TRBJ2-3; D is perhaps TRBD2 (6 bases). Germline assignment: CDR1 MNHNS and CDR2 SASEGT. The CDR3 sequence is 13 residues long. V lost 5 bases to trimming and J lost 5 bases, with 11 bases between them. The CDR3 DNA reads TGTGCCAGCAGTCCGACCGGGGGAGATACGCAGTATTTT. This gives the protein CASSPTGGDTQYF.

This chain uses TRBV19 with TRBJ2-4; D possibly corresponds to TRBD2 (5 bases). The germline V gene has CDR1 LNHDA and CDR2 SQIVND (reference sequence). V was pared by 1 base and J by 6 bases, with 10 bases between. The CDR3 has 14 amino acids. The CDR3 is CASSIAGFGNIQYF. The DNA of the CDR3 is TGTGCCAGTAGTATAGCGGGATTTGGAAACATTCAGTACTTC.

The chain employs TRBV7-3 and TRBJ1-2, with unresolved D. Germline CDR1 is SGHTA and CDR2 is FQGTGA. The CDR3 extends over 13 amino acids. V lost 5 bases, J lost 0 bases, and 7 bases lay in between. DNA of the CDR3: TGTGCCAGCAGCCGAGACACTAACTATGGCTACACCTTC. Its translation: CASSRDTNYGYTF. Looking up the rest from reference TRBV7-3 and TRBJ1-2 gives the full variable domain: GAGVSQTPSNKVTEKGKYVELRCDPISGHTALYWYRQSLGQGPEFLIYFQGTGAADDSGLPNDRFFAVRPEGSVSTLKIQRTERGDSAVYLCASSRDTNYGYTFGSGTRLTVV.

The rearrangement uses TRBV10-3 and TRBJ2-2; D is undetermined. The CDR3 has 12 amino acids. Germline loops: CDR1 ENHRY, CDR2 SYGVKD. The V end lost 6 bases, the J end lost 2 bases, and 4 bases lay between the germline ends. CDR3 amino acids: CAISSNTGELFF. The CDR3 nucleotides read TGTGCCATCAGCTCTAACACCGGGGAGCTGTTTTTT.

The chain carries TRBV10-3 and TRBJ2-7; D might be TRBD1 (5 bases). CDR3 length equals 15 residues. Trimming removed 2 bases at V and 2 bases at J, with 13 bases between. Germline CDR1 reads ENHRY; CDR2 reads SYGVKD. Here the CDR3 DNA reads TGTGCCATCAGTGAGAGGGGCCAGCAGGCCTACGAGCAGTACTTC. It specifies CAISERGQQAYEQYF.

The rearrangement uses TRBV7-8 and TRBJ2-7, with 7 bases identical to TRBD1. CDR3 length: 15 residues. CDR1 is SGHVS and CDR2 is FQNEAQ in the germline V gene. Losses at the gene ends were 0 bases for V and 7 bases for J; bases not matched to a gene: 9. CDR3 in amino acids: CASSLALQGLGEQYF. As DNA, the CDR3 is TGTGCCAGCAGCTTAGCCTTACAGGGGTTGGGTGAGCAGTACTTC.

This chain uses TRBV19 with TRBJ2-3, with 8 bases lining up with TRBD2. The CDR3 has 15 amino acids. Trimming at V came to 6 bases and at J to 1 base, leaving 6 bases not matched to a gene. CDR1 and CDR2 from the germline V gene are LNHDA and SQIVND (reference sequence). This CDR3 reads CASSRAGEGTDTQYF. The CDR3 region has the DNA TGTGCCAGTAGCCGAGCGGGAGAGGGCACAGATACGCAGTATTTT.

On this clone itself: Since a far larger clone is one base different, this is likely a read error. The chain carries TRBV30 and TRBJ1-4; TRBD1 matches 8 bases. The CDR3 covers 14 residues. The germline V gene encodes CDR1 GTSNPN and CDR2 SVGIG (reference sequence). The CDR3 sequence: CAWDPGQEGEKLSF. CDR3 sequence (DNA): TGTGCCTGGGACCCGGGACAGGAGGGTGAAAAACTGTCTTTT.

The genes are TRBV11-3 and TRBJ1-1; D ambiguous. The CDR3 runs to 13 residues. V was trimmed by 3 bases and J by 1 base, leaving 6 bases between them. The V gene's germline CDR1 is SGHNT and CDR2 YENEEA. CDR3 amino acids: CASSFQQNTEAFF. The CDR3 DNA is TGTGCCAGCAGCTTTCAACAGAACACTGAAGCTTTCTTT.

The chain carries TRBV11-2 and TRBJ2-7, with 10 bases fitting TRBD2. The CDR3 covers 15 residues. V trimming: 5 bases; J trimming: 6 bases; junction bases outside the gene matches: 10. Germline V CDR1 and CDR2: SGHAT, FQNNGV. The DNA for the CDR3 is TGTGCCAGCAGCACCCACCTAGCGGGGGAAGTCGAGCAGTACTTC. Protein: CASSTHLAGEVEQYF.

Comments on this clone: In the same sample, other DNA sequences code for this CDR3. This chain links TRBV5-1 with TRBJ2-7, with 7 bases aligning to TRBD1. The CDR3 loop spans 15 amino acids. The trim removed 2 bases at V and 0 bases at J, leaving 5 bases unmatched. CDR1 and CDR2 (germline): SGHRS, YFSETQ. This CDR3 reads CASSFGTGASYEQYF. CDR3 bases: TGCGCCAGCAGCTTCGGAACAGGGGCCTCCTACGAGCAGTACTTC.

This clone has more than one count but fewer than ten. Different DNA sequences within this sample yield the same CDR3. This chain connects TRBV5-1 to TRBJ2-1, with a weak D call TRBD1 (5 bases). Germline CDR1 reads SGHRS; CDR2 reads YFSETQ. The CDR3 loop spans 12 amino acids. V dropped 2 bases and J dropped 8 bases, with 8 bases sitting between them. The CDR3 protein is CASSLARDEQFF. The CDR3 DNA sequence: TGCGCCAGCAGCTTAGCCAGGGATGAGCAGTTCTTC.